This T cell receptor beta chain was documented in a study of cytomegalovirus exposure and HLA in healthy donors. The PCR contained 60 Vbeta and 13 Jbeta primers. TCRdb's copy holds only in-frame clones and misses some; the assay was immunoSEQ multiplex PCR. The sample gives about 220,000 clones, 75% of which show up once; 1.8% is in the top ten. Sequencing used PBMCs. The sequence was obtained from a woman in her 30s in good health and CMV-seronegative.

For the CDR3, the DNA is TGTGCCAGCAGTGTGGAGACAGTTTTGACTGAAGCTTTCTTT. The encoded protein is CASSVETVLTEAFF. V usage is TRBV2 and J usage is TRBJ1-1, with D maybe TRBD1 (5 bases). Trimming took off 4 bases at V and 5 bases at J, with 14 bases between the two ends. The CDR3 sequence is 14 residues long. Germline CDR1 reads SNHLY; CDR2 reads FYNNEI.